This TCR beta chain was recovered during a study of cytomegalovirus exposure and HLA in healthy donors. This CDR3 spans 14 amino acids. V was pared by 5 bases and J by 6 bases, with 5 bases of the junction left unmatched. CDR1 and CDR2 from the germline V gene are SGHTA and FQGNSA. Here immunoSEQ multiplex PCR was the method, and the copy in TCRdb shows in-frame clones only, minus some. The sample has about 98,000 clones; roughly 84% are singletons. Input material: PBMCs. The sequence derives from a man aged 18 to 29 in good health and CMV-seropositive. This rearrangement joins TRBV7-2 to TRBJ2-1, with TRBD2 identical over 9 bases. The CDR3 sequence is CASSGSGLANEQFF. In DNA form, the CDR3 reads TGTGCCAGCAGCGGATCGGGACTAGCCAATGAGCAGTTCTTC.